Here is one T cell receptor (beta chain) with its context. Its target is unknown. Its ends do not fully match the called genes, so a read error is possible. The data were obtained in a study of tumor and adjacent non-tumor tissue in lung cancer. The wider study: The patients, approximately 9 men and several women, were roughly 30 to 80 with stage I to III disease.

The library came from three nested PCR rounds adapted from ARM-PCR protocols. MiXCR, applied by TCRdb to the multiplex PCR reads, yields one record per CDR3 protein. The data show 80,000 to 130,000 distinct CDR3 sequences, 65% seen once. The template was RNA from unsorted bulk tissue. More than 3 cm separated this lung sample from the edge of the tumor. Chemotherapy-naive patients with new lung cancer underwent thoracic surgery in China, August–November 2014. Findings of the study overall: Normal lung showed higher cumulative top 100 clone frequency than tumor. Shorter survival was associated with higher TCR diversity in tumors.

Germline CDR1 and CDR2: MNHEY and SVGAGI. This CDR3 is built from 15 residues. This clonotype was obtained from a man in his thirties or forties with non-small cell lung cancer. The chain is built from TRBV6-5 and TRBJ2-3, with D possibly being TRBD2 (6 bases). The material sequenced was distant non-tumor lung tissue. The CDR3 bases are TGTGCCAGCAGTCGAGCTCGGAGGGGCACAGATACGCAGTGTTTT. As protein: CASSRARRGTDTQCF.